Listed below are T cell receptor beta chains from one sample, sequenced in a study of cytomegalovirus exposure and HLA in healthy donors. TCRdb's table, derived via immunoSEQ multiplex PCR, lists solely in-frame clones and lacks some. The sample comprises about 80,000 clones, roughly 76% of which are singletons, and more than 7% rests with the top ten. Sample: PBMCs. These TCRs come from a middle-aged woman in good health and CMV-seronegative. The CDR3 runs from the conserved cysteine through the conserved F or W. The order of the fields is D gene, V gene, clone size, J gene, CDR3 DNA, CDR3 protein. A D gene is named only where the DNA matches it firmly. Only part of the rows carry a size: once, few, many, or a class if the clone is expanded.

-	TRBV29-1	-	TRBJ1-3	TGCAGCGTCTGGAGTGGAAACACCATATATTTT	CSVWSGNTIYF
-	TRBV6-1	-	TRBJ1-5	TGTGCCAGCAGTGCGGGGGTGGGATTAAGCAATCAGCCCCAGCATTTT	CASSAGVGLSNQPQHF
TRBD2	TRBV6-1	-	TRBJ2-7	TGTGCCAGCAGTGGACTAGCGGGCAAGATTTCGGGGGAGCAGTACTTC	CASSGLAGKISGEQYF
-	TRBV5-1	-	TRBJ2-5	TGCGCCAGCAGCTTAGCAAGCTTGAAAGAGACCCAGTACTTC	CASSLASLKETQYF
-	TRBV29-1	-	TRBJ1-1	TGCAGCGTTGAGTACATGATGAACACTGAAGCTTTCTTT	CSVEYMMNTEAFF
TRBD1	TRBV30	-	TRBJ1-5	TGTGCCTGGAGTGGGGACAGGGCGGCTGGGCAGCCCCAGCATTTT	CAWSGDRAAGQPQHF
TRBD1	TRBV29-1	-	TRBJ1-1	TGCAGCGTTGGGACAGGGGAAGGTGGAACTGAAGCTTTCTTT	CSVGTGEGGTEAFF
TRBD1	TRBV7-9	few	TRBJ1-6	TGTGCCAGCAGCAAGGGGGCAGGGGTCGGAGGTTCACCCCTCCACTTT	CASSKGAGVGGSPLHF
TRBD2	TRBV25-1	-	TRBJ2-7	TGTGCCAGCAGTTCCCACGGGGGGGCCCCCTCCTACGAGCAGTACTTC	CASSSHGGAPSYEQYF
-	TRBV27	-	TRBJ2-7	TGTGCCAGCAGTACACCCGGGCAGGGCCCCTACGAGCAGTACTTC	CASSTPGQGPYEQYF
TRBD2	TRBV5-5	-	TRBJ2-5	TGTGCCAGCAGCACCTCCTCACTAGCGGGGCAAGAGACCCAGTACTTC	CASSTSSLAGQETQYF
TRBD2	TRBV2	-	TRBJ2-5	TGTGCCAGCAGACCGTCGAGGGAGGGCCGGGAGACCCAGTACTTC	CASRPSREGRETQYF
TRBD1	TRBV29-1	-	TRBJ1-5	TGCAGCGTCGTTACCGGGACAGCCATCAATCAGCCCCAGCATTTT	CSVVTGTAINQPQHF
TRBD1	TRBV11-1	-	TRBJ2-5	TGTGCCAGCAGCTACGGACAGGGTGGGGAGACCCAGTACTTC	CASSYGQGGETQYF
-	TRBV19	once	TRBJ1-1	TGTGCCAGTAGTGTAACAGGGAACACTGAAGCTTTCTTT	CASSVTGNTEAFF
TRBD1	TRBV7-2	-	TRBJ1-1	TGTGCCAGCAGCTCAACAGGGGGCAGGGCTGAAGCTTTCTTT	CASSSTGGRAEAFF